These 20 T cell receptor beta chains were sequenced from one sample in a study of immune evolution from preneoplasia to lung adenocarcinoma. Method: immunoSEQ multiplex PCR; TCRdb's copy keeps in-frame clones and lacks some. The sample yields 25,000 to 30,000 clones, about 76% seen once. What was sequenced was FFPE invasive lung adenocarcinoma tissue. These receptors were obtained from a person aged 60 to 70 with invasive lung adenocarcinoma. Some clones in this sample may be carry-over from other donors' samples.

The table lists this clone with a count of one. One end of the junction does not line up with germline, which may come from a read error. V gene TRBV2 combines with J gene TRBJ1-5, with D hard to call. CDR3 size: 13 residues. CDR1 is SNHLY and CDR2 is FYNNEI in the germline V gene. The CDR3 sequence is CASREDASQPQHF. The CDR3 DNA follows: TGTGCCAGCAGGGAAGACGCTAGTCAGCCCCAGCATTTT.

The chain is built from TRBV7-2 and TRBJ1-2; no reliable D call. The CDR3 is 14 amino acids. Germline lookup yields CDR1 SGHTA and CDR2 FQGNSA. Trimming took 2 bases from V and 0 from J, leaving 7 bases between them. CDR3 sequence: CASSLTSTNYGYTF. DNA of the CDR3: TGTGCCAGCAGCTTAACTTCCACTAACTATGGCTACACCTTC.

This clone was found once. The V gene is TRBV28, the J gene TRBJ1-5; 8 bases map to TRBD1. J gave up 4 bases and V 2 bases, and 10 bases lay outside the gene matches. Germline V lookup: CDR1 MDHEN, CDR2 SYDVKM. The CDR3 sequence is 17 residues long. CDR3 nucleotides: TGTGCCAGCAGTTTAGAAGGGGCAACAGGGGGTAATCAGCCCCAGCATTTT. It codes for CASSLEGATGGNQPQHF.

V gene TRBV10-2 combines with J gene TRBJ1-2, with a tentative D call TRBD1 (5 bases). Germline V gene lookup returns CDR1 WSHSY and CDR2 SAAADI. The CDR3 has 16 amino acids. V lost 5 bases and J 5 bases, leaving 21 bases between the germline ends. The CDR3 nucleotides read TGCGCCAGCAGTTCCCGCCGGGACCGAAACGCTTATGGCTACACCTTC. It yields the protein CASSSRRDRNAYGYTF.

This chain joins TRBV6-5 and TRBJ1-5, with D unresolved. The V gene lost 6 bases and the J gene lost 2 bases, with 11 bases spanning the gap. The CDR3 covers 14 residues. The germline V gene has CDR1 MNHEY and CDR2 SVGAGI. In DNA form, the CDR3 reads TGTGCCAGCAGGCCCCCAGGTGGCAATCAGCCCCAGCATTTT. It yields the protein CASRPPGGNQPQHF.

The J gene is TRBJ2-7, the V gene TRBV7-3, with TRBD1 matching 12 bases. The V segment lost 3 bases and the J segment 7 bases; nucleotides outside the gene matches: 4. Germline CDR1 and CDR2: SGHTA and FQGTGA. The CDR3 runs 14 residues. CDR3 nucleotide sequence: TGTGCCAGCAGCTTGGGACAGGGGGCGGAAGAGCAGTACTTC. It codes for CASSLGQGAEEQYF.

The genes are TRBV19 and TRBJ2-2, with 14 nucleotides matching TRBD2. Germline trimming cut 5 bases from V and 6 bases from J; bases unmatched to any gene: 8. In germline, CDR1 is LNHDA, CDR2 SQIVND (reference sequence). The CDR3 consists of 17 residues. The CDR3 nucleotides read TGTGCCAGTAGTGAAGGACTAGCGGGAGGACTTGCCGGGGAGCTGTTTTTT. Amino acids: CASSEGLAGGLAGELFF.

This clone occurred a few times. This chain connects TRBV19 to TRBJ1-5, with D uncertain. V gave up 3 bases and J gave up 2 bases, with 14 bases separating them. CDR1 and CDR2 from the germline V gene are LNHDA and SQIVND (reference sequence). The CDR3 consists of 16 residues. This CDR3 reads CASSMVGRSGNQPQHF. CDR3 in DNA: TGTGCCAGTAGTATGGTAGGGAGGTCCGGCAATCAGCCCCAGCATTTT.

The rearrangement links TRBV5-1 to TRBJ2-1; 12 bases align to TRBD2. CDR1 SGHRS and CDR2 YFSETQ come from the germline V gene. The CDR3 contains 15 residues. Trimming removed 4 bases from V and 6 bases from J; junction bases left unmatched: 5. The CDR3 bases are TGCGCCAGCAGCCCACCGGGACTAGCGGGCAATGAGCAGTTCTTC. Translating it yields CASSPPGLAGNEQFF.

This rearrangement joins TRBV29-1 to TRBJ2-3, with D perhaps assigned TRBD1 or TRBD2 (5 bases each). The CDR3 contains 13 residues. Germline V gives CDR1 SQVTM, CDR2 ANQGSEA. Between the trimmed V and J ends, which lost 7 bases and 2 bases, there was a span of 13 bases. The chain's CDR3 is CSGGGGFTDTQYF. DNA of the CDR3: TGCAGCGGTGGGGGTGGCTTCACAGATACGCAGTATTTT.

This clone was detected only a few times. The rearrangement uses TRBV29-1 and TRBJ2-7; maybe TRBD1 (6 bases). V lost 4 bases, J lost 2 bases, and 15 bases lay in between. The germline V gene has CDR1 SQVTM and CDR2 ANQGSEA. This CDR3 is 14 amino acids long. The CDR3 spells CSVGLQGGPYEQYF. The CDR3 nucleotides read TGCAGCGTTGGGTTACAGGGTGGGCCCTACGAGCAGTACTTC.

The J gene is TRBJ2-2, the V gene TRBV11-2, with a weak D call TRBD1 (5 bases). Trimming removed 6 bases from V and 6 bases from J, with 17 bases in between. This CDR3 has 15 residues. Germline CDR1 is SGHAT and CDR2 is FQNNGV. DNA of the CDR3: TGTGCCAGCAGTCTTCCCCAGGGCGGCGCCGGGGAGCTGTTTTTT. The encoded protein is CASSLPQGGAGELFF.

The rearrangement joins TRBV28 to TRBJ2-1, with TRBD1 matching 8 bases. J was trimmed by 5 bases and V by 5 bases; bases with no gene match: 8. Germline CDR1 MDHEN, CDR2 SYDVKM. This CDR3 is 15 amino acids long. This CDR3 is CASSTQRGQDNEQFF. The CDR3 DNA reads TGTGCCAGCAGTACTCAGAGGGGACAGGACAATGAGCAGTTCTTC. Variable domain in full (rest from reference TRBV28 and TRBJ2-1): DVKVTQSSRYLVKRTGEKVFLECVQDMDHENMFWYRQDPGLGLRLIYFSYDVKMKEKGDIPEGYSVSREKKERFSLILESASTNQTSMYLCASSTQRGQDNEQFFGPGTRLTVL.

This CDR3 reads CASSQRTGTPEKLFF. The CDR3 DNA reads as TGCGCCAGCAGCCAACGAACCGGGACACCTGAAAAACTGTTTTTT. The V and J genes are TRBV4-1 and TRBJ1-4; D is perhaps TRBD1 (6 bases). This CDR3 is built from 15 residues. Germline V gives CDR1 MGHRA, CDR2 YSYEKL. Trimming took off 2 bases at V and 7 bases at J, with 14 bases between the two ends.

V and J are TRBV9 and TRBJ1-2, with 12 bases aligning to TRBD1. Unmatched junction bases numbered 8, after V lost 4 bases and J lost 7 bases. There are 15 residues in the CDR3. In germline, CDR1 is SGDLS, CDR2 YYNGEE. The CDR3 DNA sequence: TGTGCCAGCAGCCTACCGGGACAGGGGGCGGGTGGCTACACCTTC. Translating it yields CASSLPGQGAGGYTF.

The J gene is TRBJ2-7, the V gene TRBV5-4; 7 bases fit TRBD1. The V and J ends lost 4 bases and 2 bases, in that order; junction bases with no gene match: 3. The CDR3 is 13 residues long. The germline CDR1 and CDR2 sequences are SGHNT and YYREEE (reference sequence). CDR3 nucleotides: TGTGCCAGCAGCAGGGACAGCACCTACGAGCAGTACTTC. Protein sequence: CASSRDSTYEQYF.

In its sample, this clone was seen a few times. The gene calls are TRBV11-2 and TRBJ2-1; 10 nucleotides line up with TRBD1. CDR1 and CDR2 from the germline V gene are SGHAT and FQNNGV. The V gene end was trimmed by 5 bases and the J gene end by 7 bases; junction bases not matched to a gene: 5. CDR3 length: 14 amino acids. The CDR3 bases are TGTGCCAGCAGCCGGACAGGGGGGCGGAATGAGCAGTTCTTC. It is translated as CASSRTGGRNEQFF.

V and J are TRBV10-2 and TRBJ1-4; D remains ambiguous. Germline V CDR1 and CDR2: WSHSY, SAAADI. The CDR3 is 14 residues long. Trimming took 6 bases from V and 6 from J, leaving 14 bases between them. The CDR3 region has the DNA TGCGCCAGCAGGGACGGCTACGAATATGAAAAACTGTTTTTT. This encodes CASRDGYEYEKLFF.

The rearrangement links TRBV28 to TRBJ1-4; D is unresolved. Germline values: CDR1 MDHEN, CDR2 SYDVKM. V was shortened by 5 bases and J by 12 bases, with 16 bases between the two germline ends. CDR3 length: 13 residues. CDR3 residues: CASSINQGRELFF. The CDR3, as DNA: TGTGCCAGCAGTATTAACCAAGGACGGGAACTGTTTTTT.

CDR3 bases: TGTGCCAGCAGTTTATCGCTGGACAGGGTCTACTACGAGCAGTACTTC. It encodes CASSLSLDRVYYEQYF. This chain uses TRBV28 with TRBJ2-7, with TRBD1 identical over 8 bases. CDR1 is MDHEN and CDR2 is SYDVKM in the germline V gene. After removal of 1 base from V and 3 bases from J, the junction contained 8 bases not matched to a gene. CDR3 length: 16 residues.